This T cell receptor beta chain is drawn from a study of T cells in Graves' hyperthyroidism and ophthalmopathy. Study results and caveats: Most clonotypes that expanded in the thyroid above 0.001 also showed up in blood. A 13 V-J signature model discriminated ophthalmopathy versus stable hyperthyroidism.

Fresh peripheral blood, approximately 9.1 ml, was the source of the PBMCs. V lost 2 bases to trimming and J lost 0 bases; unmatched junction nucleotides: 3. The CDR3 totals 16 residues. The V gene's germline CDR1 is MNHEY and CDR2 SMNVEV (reference sequence). A word on this clonotype: Its target is unknown.

TCR beta CDR3 regions were amplified from RNA. Researchers ran a first-round RT-PCR on the TCR CDR3 using the HTBI primer set. TCRdb itself ran the multiplex PCR reads through MiXCR, one entry per CDR3 protein. The sample lists around 400,000 distinct CDR3 sequences; roughly an eighth were seen once. The specimen sequenced was blood. The chain has TRBV27 and TRBJ2-7; 11 bases are shared with TRBD1. The TCR sequence derives from a woman younger than 30 with Graves' hyperthyroidism. The CDR3 reads CASSLTGTGGSYEQYF. Written as DNA, the CDR3 is TGTGCCAGCAGTTTAACCGGGACAGGGGGCTCCTACGAGCAGTACTTC.